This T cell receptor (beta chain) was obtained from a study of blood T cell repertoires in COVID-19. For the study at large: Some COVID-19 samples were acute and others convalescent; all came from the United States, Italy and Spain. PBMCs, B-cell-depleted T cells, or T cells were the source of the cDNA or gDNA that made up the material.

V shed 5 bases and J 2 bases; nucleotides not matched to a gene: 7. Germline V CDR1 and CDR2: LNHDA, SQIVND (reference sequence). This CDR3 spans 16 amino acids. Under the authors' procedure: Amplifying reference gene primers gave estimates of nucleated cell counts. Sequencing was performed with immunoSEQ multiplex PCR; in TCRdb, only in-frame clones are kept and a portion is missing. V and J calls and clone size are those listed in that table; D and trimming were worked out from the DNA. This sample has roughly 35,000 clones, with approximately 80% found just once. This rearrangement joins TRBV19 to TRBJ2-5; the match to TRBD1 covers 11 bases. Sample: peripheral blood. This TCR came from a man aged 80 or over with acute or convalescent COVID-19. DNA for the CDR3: TGTGCCAGTAGTCCCGGACAGGGGGCGAATCAAGAGACCCAGTACTTC. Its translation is CASSPGQGANQETQYF.